This T cell receptor (beta chain) was obtained from a study of T-cell memory formation after mild COVID-19. TCRdb reprocessed the 5' RACE reads via MiXCR and lists one record per CDR3 protein. Of about 270,000 distinct CDR3 sequences in the sample, under 20% were seen once. General observations from the study: CD8+ contracting clones occupied EMRA, while CD4+ ones occupied mainly CM and EM.

The table lists this clonotype with many counts. Its antigen is not identified. This clonotype originated in a man aged 18 to 29 who had mild COVID-19 (a few samples of this study predate the infection). Cell type and time point are not known. Sequences were obtained from PBMCs or a T cell subset sorted from them (not recorded which).

CDR3 coding DNA: TGTGCCACCAGTAGACCCGTCGCGGATACGCAGTATTTT. Encoded protein: CATSRPVADTQYF. The chain carries TRBV24-1 and TRBJ2-3; D gene unclear. Germline V gives CDR1 KGHDR, CDR2 SFDVKD. Trimming removed 6 bases at V and 6 bases at J, with 12 bases between. This CDR3 contains 13 residues.